This T cell receptor beta chain was identified in a study of beta chain features in type 1 diabetes. Of the isolated RNA, all was reverse transcribed, and so the sequenced material was expressed TCRB transcripts. The protocol was immunoSEQ multiplex PCR, while the TCRdb copy is restricted to in-frame clones and leaves out a portion. The repertoire holds some 150,000 clones, with over 8.5% as singletons. The V segment lost 4 bases and the J segment 3 bases; nucleotides outside the gene matches: 11. Germline V gene lookup returns CDR1 KGHSH and CDR2 LQKENI. The CDR3 runs to 16 residues. Sequencing was carried out using central memory CD4+ T cells from blood. This receptor was obtained from a young man in good health. V is TRBV18 and J is TRBJ1-1; TRBD1 agrees at 7 bases. CDR3 DNA: TGTGCCAGCTCACGTAATCGACAGGGTTTGGACACTGAAGCTTTCTTT. Translation gives CASSRNRQGLDTEAFF.